These 21 T cell receptor beta chains originate from one sample sequenced in a study of control samples from healthy donors and cancer patients. TCRdb's copy holds only in-frame clones and misses some; the assay was immunoSEQ multiplex PCR. The data show 140,000 or so clones, 89% seen once. Sequenced material: blood. The source of these receptors is a man aged 25 to 40 in good health.

This clone appeared a single time. V gene TRBV7-9 combines with J gene TRBJ2-2; 7 nucleotides match TRBD1. Germline V gives CDR1 SEHNR, CDR2 FQNEAQ (reference sequence). V lost 5 bases and J lost 2; bases outside the gene matches: 2. This CDR3 region has 14 residues. The CDR3: CASSRDSNTGELFF. DNA of the CDR3: TGTGCCAGCAGCCGGGACAGCAACACCGGGGAGCTGTTTTTT.

The table lists this clone with a count of one. The V and J genes are TRBV18 and TRBJ1-4; no clear D. The germline V gene encodes CDR1 KGHSH and CDR2 LQKENI. The V gene lost 6 bases and the J gene lost 4 bases, with 15 bases spanning the gap. The CDR3 contains 15 residues. CDR3 protein: CASSLMVQINEKLFF. The CDR3 DNA follows: TGTGCCAGCTCCCTTATGGTACAGATTAATGAAAAACTGTTTTTT.

The chain recombines TRBV2 with TRBJ2-5; D is undetermined. Germline V gene sequence: CDR1 SNHLY, CDR2 FYNNEI. Trimming took 8 bases from V and 2 from J, leaving 18 bases between them. CDR3 length: 15 residues. The CDR3 region has the DNA TGTGCCAGCGGGGTGAAGGGCAGCTTACAAGAGACCCAGTACTTC. Protein sequence: CASGVKGSLQETQYF.

This sequence joins TRBV23-1 and TRBJ1-1; 8 bases are shared with TRBD1. TRBV23-1 has ORF status, its function being uncertain. The CDR3 runs to 13 residues. J was trimmed by 5 bases and V by 10 bases; bases with no gene match: 9. The CDR3 nucleotides read TGCGCCACTCAGACAGGGGTGCGGACTGAAGCTTTCTTT. This translates into CATQTGVRTEAFF.

The rearrangement links TRBV4-3 to TRBJ2-7; no clear D gene. The CDR3 is 14 amino acids. Trimming shortened V by 3 bases and J by 1 base, and 10 bases separated the two germline ends. CDR1 and CDR2 (germline): LGHNA, YSLEER. In DNA, the CDR3 is TGCGCCAGCAGCCAGGTCGGCAGTTCCTACGAGCAGTACTTC. This gives the protein CASSQVGSSYEQYF.

The chain has TRBV7-9 and TRBJ2-1; no firm D call. Trimming shortened V by 2 bases and J by 5 bases, and 10 bases separated the two germline ends. The germline CDR1 and CDR2 sequences are SEHNR and FQNEAQ (reference sequence). The CDR3 contains 14 residues. The CDR3 bases are TGTGCCAGCAGCTTATTTAAGAAGCACAATGAGCAGTTCTTC. This encodes CASSLFKKHNEQFF.

This clone was seen once. This chain uses TRBV15 with TRBJ2-6, with 7 bases that match TRBD1. Germline values: CDR1 LNHNV, CDR2 YYDKDF (reference sequence). This CDR3 region has 15 residues. Trimming removed 7 bases from V and 1 base from J; junction bases left unmatched: 4. In nucleotides, the CDR3 is TGTGCCACCACGACAGGGAATTCTGGGGCCAACGTCCTGACTTTC. Residues: CATTTGNSGANVLTF.

The chain has TRBV29-1 and TRBJ2-3; no clear D. Between the trimmed V and J ends, which lost 7 bases and 1 base, there was a span of 12 bases. Germline CDR1 is SQVTM and CDR2 is ANQGSEA. The CDR3 totals 13 residues. The CDR3 loop reads CSGGQPGTDTQYF. Here the CDR3 DNA reads TGCAGCGGTGGGCAGCCCGGCACAGATACGCAGTATTTT.

The chain employs TRBV30 and TRBJ1-5; D is perhaps TRBD1 (5 bases). Trimming pared 2 bases from V and 1 base from J, leaving 6 bases between. Germline V gives CDR1 GTSNPN, CDR2 SVGIG (reference sequence). This CDR3 region has 13 residues. CDR3 loop: CAWSWGSNQPQHF. CDR3 nucleotide sequence: TGTGCCTGGAGTTGGGGGAGCAATCAGCCCCAGCATTTT.

The J gene is TRBJ1-5, the V gene TRBV6-5; D gene unclear. V gave up 11 bases and J gave up 3 bases, with 8 bases separating them. From germline, CDR1 is MNHEY and CDR2 SVGAGI. The CDR3 consists of 11 residues. CDR3: CAAGYNQPQHF. In DNA, the CDR3 is TGTGCCGCCGGGTACAATCAGCCCCAGCATTTT.

On this clone: Distinct nucleotide sequences in the sample also encode this CDR3. The J gene is TRBJ1-2, the V gene TRBV4-3, with D perhaps TRBD1 (6 bases). V shed 0 bases and J shed 3 bases, with 8 bases lying between them. The germline V gene encodes CDR1 LGHNA and CDR2 YSLEER. The CDR3 loop spans 14 amino acids. CDR3 bases: TGCGCCAGCAGCCAAGAGACAGGCGACTATGGCTACACCTTC. Its protein product is CASSQETGDYGYTF.

The CDR3 region is CASSQDALGGGGTQYF. For the CDR3, the DNA is TGTGCCAGCAGCCAAGATGCGCTGGGGGGCGGGGGGACCCAGTACTTC. The gene calls are TRBV4-2 and TRBJ2-5; D might be TRBD2 (7 bases). Germline V gene data show CDR1 as LGHNA and CDR2 as YNFKEQ. V lost 0 bases and J 7 bases, leaving 18 bases between the germline ends. The CDR3 extends over 16 amino acids.

This clone was seen a single time. The rearrangement uses TRBV24-1 and TRBJ1-5, with D unclear. Germline V lookup: CDR1 KGHDR, CDR2 SFDVKD. The CDR3 is 14 residues long. The V end lost 3 bases, the J end lost 2 bases, and 7 bases lay between the germline ends. CDR3: CATSDRVGNQPQHF. The DNA for the CDR3 is TGTGCCACCAGTGATCGGGTAGGCAATCAGCCCCAGCATTTT.

The chain uses TRBV6-5 and TRBJ1-5, with unresolved D. V lost 2 bases to trimming and J lost 4 bases, with 9 bases between them. The CDR3 totals 14 residues. Germline values: CDR1 MNHEY, CDR2 SVGAGI. The CDR3, as DNA: TGTGCCAGCAGTTACGGCGCAGGTAATCAGCCCCAGCATTTT. It specifies CASSYGAGNQPQHF.

The rearrangement uses TRBV2 and TRBJ1-6, with no clear D. CDR3 length: 12 residues. V was trimmed by 7 bases and J by 8 bases, leaving 9 bases between them. Germline V lookup: CDR1 SNHLY, CDR2 FYNNEI. CDR3 bases: TGTGCCAGCAAGCAGGAGGATTCACCCCTCCACTTT. Amino acid sequence: CASKQEDSPLHF. The entire variable domain, with the rest obtained from reference TRBV2 and TRBJ1-6, is as follows: EPEVTQTPSHQVTQMGQEVILRCVPISNHLYFYWYRQILGQKVEFLVSFYNNEISEKSEIFDDQFSVERPDGSNFTLKIRSTKLEDSAMYFCASKQEDSPLHFGNGTRLTVT.

V is TRBV19 and J is TRBJ2-2; 9 nucleotides match TRBD2. The CDR3 extends over 15 amino acids. Germline V lookup: CDR1 LNHDA, CDR2 SQIVND (reference sequence). J gave up 5 bases and V 6 bases, and 7 bases lay outside the gene matches. DNA of the CDR3: TGTGCCAGTAGCCAGCCCCTAGCGGGGACCGGGGAGCTGTTTTTT. It specifies CASSQPLAGTGELFF.

DNA for the CDR3: TGTGCCAGCAGCTTGCTCCAATCTAGCGGCAGCTCCTACGAGCAGTACTTC. Translating it yields CASSLLQSSGSSYEQYF. The chain is built from TRBV7-9 and TRBJ2-7; 7 positions match TRBD2. The length of the CDR3 is 17 residues. Germline CDR1 SEHNR, CDR2 FQNEAQ (reference sequence). V trimming: 3 bases; J trimming: 0 bases; junction bases outside the gene matches: 11.

This clone was seen only once. The rearrangement joins TRBV11-3 to TRBJ2-1; TRBD2 aligns across 8 bases. The CDR3 consists of 13 residues. Germline assignment: CDR1 SGHNT and CDR2 YENEEA. Losses at the gene ends were 1 base for V and 14 bases for J; bases not matched to a gene: 7. The CDR3 DNA reads as TGTGCCAGCAGCTTAGGCACCGGGACTAGAAAGTTCTTC. Protein: CASSLGTGTRKFF. Drawing the rest from reference TRBV11-3 and TRBJ2-1, the complete variable domain is EAGVVQSPRYKIIEKKQPVAFWCNPISGHNTLYWYLQNLGQGPELLIRYENEEAVDDSQLPKDRFSAERLKGVDSTLKIQPAELGDSAVYLCASSLGTGTRKFFGPGTRLTVL.

This clone showed up just once. The V gene is TRBV4-1, the J gene TRBJ2-1; 10 bases align to TRBD1. J gave up 6 bases and V 1 base, and 9 bases lay outside the gene matches. The CDR3 is 17 residues long. CDR1 and CDR2 (germline): MGHRA, YSYEKL. CDR3 in amino acids: CASSQGDRGLYSNEQFF. The CDR3 DNA reads as TGCGCCAGCAGCCAAGGGGACAGGGGCCTCTACAGCAATGAGCAGTTCTTC.

The chain has TRBV7-3 and TRBJ2-3, with D possibly TRBD1 on 6 matching bases. The CDR3 consists of 15 residues. Germline CDR1 SGHTA, CDR2 FQGTGA. The V end was cut by 1 base, the J end by 2 bases, with 10 bases between. CDR3 region: CASSLKRTDTDTQYF. CDR3 nucleotides: TGTGCCAGCAGCTTAAAGCGGACAGACACAGATACGCAGTATTTT.

This chain joins TRBV6-5 and TRBJ2-7, with no clear D. The CDR3 runs to 11 residues. The ends were cut back, 3 bases at V and 3 bases at J, with 3 bases in the middle. Germline-derived CDR1 and CDR2 are MNHEY and SVGAGI. The CDR3 spells CASSYFYEQYF. The CDR3 bases are TGTGCCAGCAGTTATTTCTACGAGCAGTACTTC.